This T cell receptor (beta chain) is drawn from a study of CD8+ T cells in alopecia areata. Study as a whole: Scoring of severity for treated patients was based on percentage of affected scalp area.

V lost 7 bases and J 4 bases, leaving 11 bases between the germline ends. CDR1 LNHDA and CDR2 SQIVND come from the germline V gene (reference sequence). The CDR3 consists of 13 residues. As regards this clone: Antigen: not known.

Study-level points and caveats: The study found that many expanded lesional clones persisted in scalp and blood during tofacitinib.

The treatment here: oral pan-JAK inhibitor, 5-10 mg twice daily. Sequencing templates came from extracted RNA that was reverse transcribed into cDNA. Here immunoSEQ multiplex PCR was the method, and the copy in TCRdb shows in-frame clones only, minus some. The table records 150,000 to 200,000 clones, 65% of them present only once. The input for sequencing was CD4+ T cells sorted from blood, taken at week 4, from a patient treated with tofacitinib. The chain uses TRBV19 and TRBJ1-5; D unclear. This receptor was identified in a human donor with alopecia areata. Here the CDR3 DNA reads TGTGCCAGTACCGGGCCGGGGAATCAGCCCCAGCATTTT. Translating it yields CASTGPGNQPQHF.